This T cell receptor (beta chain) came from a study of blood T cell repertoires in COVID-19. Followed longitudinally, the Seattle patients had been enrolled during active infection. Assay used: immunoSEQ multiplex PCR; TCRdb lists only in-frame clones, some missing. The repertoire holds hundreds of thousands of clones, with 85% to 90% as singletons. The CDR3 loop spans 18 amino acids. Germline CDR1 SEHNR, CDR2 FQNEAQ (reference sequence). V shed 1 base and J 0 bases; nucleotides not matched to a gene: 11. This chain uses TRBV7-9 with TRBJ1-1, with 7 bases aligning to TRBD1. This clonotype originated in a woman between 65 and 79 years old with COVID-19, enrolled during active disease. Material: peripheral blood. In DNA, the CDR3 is TGTGCCAGCAGCTTAGAATCATGGAGGGACAGCCTGAACACTGAAGCTTTCTTT. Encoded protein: CASSLESWRDSLNTEAFF.